Given below is one TCR beta chain in context. Its specificity is not known. Trimming removed 5 bases from V and 2 bases from J; junction bases left unmatched: 7. This CDR3 region has 16 residues. CDR1 is SGHTA and CDR2 is FQGNSA in the germline V gene. While unrecorded immune exposures were likely, the donors were nominally healthy when sampled. Primers included in the PCR were 60 Vbeta and 13 Jbeta primers. The protocol was immunoSEQ multiplex PCR, while the TCRdb copy is restricted to in-frame clones and leaves out a portion. The sample includes 85,000 to 120,000 clones, around 77% of them seen just once. The data are from a study of cytomegalovirus exposure and HLA in healthy donors. General observations from the study: As was reported, the classifier diagnosed cytomegalovirus status with high specificity and sensitivity.

Sequencing was performed on PBMCs. V is TRBV7-2 and J is TRBJ2-1, with 9 bases matching TRBD2. This receptor was obtained from a male donor in good health and CMV-seropositive. In nucleotides, the CDR3 is TGTGCCAGCAGCCGGAATAGCGGGAGCGCCTACAATGAGCAGTTCTTC. It is translated as CASSRNSGSAYNEQFF. The full variable domain, its missing parts supplied by reference TRBV7-2 and TRBJ2-1, is GAGVSQSPSNKVTEKGKDVELRCDPISGHTALYWYRQSLGQGLEFLIYFQGNSAPDKSGLPSDRFSAERTGGSVSTLTIQRTQQEDSAVYLCASSRNSGSAYNEQFFGPGTRLTVL.